Detailed here is one T cell receptor beta chain. Its target is not known. These data come from a study of shared clonotypes between healthy human individuals. Broader study findings: Generation probabilities of non-shared clonotypes were lower (relative to those shared by all four donors).

Germline V gene sequence: CDR1 SGHTA, CDR2 FQGNSA. With V trimmed by 0 bases and J by 7 bases, 3 bases remained unmatched. The CDR3 sequence is 14 residues long. Splitting the CD4+ cells yielded a CD45RA+ naive subset and a CD45RA-negative memory subset. The authors distributed each subset's genomic DNA evenly over several immunoSEQ plates. TCRdb's copy holds only in-frame clones and misses some; the assay was immunoSEQ multiplex PCR. Of some 2,100,000 clones listed, 95% are singletons. Sample: naive CD4+ T cells sorted from blood. Subset given: CD45RA+ positively selected. The clonotype originates from a man younger than 35 in good health. The V and J genes are TRBV7-2 and TRBJ2-4; TRBD2 matches 7 bases. The CDR3 DNA reads TGTGCCAGCAGCTTAGCGCGGGAGATGAACATTCAGTACTTC. Translated: CASSLAREMNIQYF.